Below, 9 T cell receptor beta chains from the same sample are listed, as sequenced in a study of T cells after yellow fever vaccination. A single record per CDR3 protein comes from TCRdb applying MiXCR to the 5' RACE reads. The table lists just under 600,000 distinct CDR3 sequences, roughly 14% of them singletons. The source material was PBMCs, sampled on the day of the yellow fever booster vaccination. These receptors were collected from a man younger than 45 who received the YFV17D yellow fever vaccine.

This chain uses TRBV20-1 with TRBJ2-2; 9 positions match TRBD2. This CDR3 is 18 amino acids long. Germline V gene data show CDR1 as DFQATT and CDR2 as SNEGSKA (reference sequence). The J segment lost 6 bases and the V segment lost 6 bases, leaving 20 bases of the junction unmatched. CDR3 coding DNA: TGCAGTGCCTCACCCGCACTGACTAGCGGAATAAGACCCGGGGAGCTGTTTTTT. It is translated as CSASPALTSGIRPGELFF.

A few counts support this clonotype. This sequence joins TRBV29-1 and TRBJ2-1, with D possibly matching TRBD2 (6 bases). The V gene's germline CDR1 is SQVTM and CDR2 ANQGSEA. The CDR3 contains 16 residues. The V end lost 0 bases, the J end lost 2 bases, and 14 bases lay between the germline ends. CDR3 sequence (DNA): TGCAGCGTTGAAGATCCCGGGAGCAGTGCCTACAATGAGCAGTTCTTC. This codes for CSVEDPGSSAYNEQFF.

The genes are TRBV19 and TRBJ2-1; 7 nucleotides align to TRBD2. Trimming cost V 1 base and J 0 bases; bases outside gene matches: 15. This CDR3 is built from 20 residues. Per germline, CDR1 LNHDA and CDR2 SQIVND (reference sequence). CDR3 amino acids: CASSIGGGTSAPSSYNEQFF. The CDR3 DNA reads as TGTGCCAGTAGTATAGGAGGAGGAACTAGCGCCCCTAGCTCCTACAATGAGCAGTTCTTC.

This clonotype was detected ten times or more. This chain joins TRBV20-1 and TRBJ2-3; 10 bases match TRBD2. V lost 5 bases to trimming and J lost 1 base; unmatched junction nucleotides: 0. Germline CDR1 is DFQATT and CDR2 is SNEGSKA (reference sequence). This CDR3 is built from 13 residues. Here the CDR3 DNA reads TGCAGTGCTGGACTAGCGGGCACAGATACGCAGTATTTT. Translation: CSAGLAGTDTQYF.

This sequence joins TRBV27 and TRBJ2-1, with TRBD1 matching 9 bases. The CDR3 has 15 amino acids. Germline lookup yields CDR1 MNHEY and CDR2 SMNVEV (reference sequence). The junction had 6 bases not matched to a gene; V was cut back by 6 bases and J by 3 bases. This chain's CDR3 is CASRMTGGHYNEQFF. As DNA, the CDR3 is TGTGCCAGCAGAATGACAGGGGGACACTACAATGAGCAGTTCTTC.

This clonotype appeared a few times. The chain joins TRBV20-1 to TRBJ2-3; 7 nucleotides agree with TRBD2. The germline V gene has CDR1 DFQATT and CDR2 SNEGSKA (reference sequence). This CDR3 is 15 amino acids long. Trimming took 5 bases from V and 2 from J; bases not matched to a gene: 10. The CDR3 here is CSAGRPGGYTDTQYF. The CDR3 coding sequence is TGCAGTGCTGGTCGGCCGGGGGGATACACAGATACGCAGTATTTT.

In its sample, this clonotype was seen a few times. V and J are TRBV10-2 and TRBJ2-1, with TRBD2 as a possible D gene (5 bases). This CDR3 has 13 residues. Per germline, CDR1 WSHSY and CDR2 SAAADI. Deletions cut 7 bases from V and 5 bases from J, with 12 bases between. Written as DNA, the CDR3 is TGCGCCAGCACCGCGGGTCCAAACAATGAGCAGTTCTTC. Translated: CASTAGPNNEQFF.

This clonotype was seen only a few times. The CDR3 protein is CASNQRVGTQYF. The DNA of the CDR3 is TGTGCCAGCAACCAAAGGGTGGGTACGCAGTATTTT. The J gene is TRBJ2-3, the V gene TRBV12-3 or TRBV12-4; D is uncertain. V was shortened by 7 bases and J by 8 bases, with 13 bases between the two germline ends. The CDR3 length is 12 residues.

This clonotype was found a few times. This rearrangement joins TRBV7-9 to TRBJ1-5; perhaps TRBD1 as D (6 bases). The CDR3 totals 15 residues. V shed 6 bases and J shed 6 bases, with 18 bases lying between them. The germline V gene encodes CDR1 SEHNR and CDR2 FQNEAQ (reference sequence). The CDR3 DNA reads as TGTGCCAGCAGACTACCCACAGGGAAGCGTCAGCCCCAGCATTTT. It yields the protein CASRLPTGKRQPQHF. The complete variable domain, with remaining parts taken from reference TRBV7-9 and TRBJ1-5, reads DTGVSQNPRHKITKRGQNVTFRCDPISEHNRLYWYRQTLGQGPEFLTYFQNEAQLEKSRLLSDRFSAERPKGSFSTLEIQRTEQGDSAMYLCASRLPTGKRQPQHFGDGTRLSIL.